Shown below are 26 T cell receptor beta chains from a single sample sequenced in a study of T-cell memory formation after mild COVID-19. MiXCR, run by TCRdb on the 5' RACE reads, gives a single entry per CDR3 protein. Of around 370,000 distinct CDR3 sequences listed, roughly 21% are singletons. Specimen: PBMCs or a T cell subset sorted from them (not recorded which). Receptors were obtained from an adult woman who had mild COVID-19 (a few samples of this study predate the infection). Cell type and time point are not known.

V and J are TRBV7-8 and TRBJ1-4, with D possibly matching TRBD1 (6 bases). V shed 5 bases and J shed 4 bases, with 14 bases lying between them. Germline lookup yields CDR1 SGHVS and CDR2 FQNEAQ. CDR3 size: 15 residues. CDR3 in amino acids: CASSPLTGYNEKLFF. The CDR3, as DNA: TGTGCCAGCAGCCCTTTGACAGGCTATAATGAAAAACTGTTTTTT.

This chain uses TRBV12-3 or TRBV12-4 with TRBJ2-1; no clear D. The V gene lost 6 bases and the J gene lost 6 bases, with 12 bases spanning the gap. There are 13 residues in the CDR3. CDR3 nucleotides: TGTGCCAGCAGCCCCCGACTGAGCAATGAGCAGTTCTTC. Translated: CASSPRLSNEQFF.

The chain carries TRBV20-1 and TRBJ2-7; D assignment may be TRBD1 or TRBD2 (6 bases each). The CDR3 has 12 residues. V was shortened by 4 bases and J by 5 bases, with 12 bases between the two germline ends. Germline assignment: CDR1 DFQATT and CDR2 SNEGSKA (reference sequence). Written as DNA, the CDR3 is TGCAGTGCTAAAAGGGGGGACAACGAGCAGTACTTC. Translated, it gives CSAKRGDNEQYF.

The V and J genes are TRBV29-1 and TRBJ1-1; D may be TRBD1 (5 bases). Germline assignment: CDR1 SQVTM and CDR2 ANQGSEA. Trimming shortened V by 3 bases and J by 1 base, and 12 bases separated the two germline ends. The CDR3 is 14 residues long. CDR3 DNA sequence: TGCAGCGTTGATTATGGGGGTGCGAACACTGAAGCTTTCTTT. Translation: CSVDYGGANTEAFF.

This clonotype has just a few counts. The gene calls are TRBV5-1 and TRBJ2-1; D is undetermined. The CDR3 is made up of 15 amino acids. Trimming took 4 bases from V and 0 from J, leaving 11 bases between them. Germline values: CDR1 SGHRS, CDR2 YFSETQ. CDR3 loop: CASSPAGYSYNEQFF. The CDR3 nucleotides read TGCGCCAGCAGCCCCGCCGGCTACTCCTACAATGAGCAGTTCTTC.

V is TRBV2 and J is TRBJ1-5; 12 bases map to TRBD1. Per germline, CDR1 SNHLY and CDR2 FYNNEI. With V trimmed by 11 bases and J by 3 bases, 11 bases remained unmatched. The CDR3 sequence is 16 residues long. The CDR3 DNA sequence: TGTGCCTCTCAGGGGACAGGGGGCTTTGTCAATCAGCCCCAGCATTTT. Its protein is CASQGTGGFVNQPQHF.

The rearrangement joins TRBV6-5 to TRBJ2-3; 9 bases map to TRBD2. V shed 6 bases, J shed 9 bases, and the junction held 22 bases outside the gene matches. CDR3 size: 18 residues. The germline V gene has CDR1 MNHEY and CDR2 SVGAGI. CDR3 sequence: CASRLRGAGGPNLGTQYF. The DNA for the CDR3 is TGTGCCAGCAGACTTCGAGGGGCGGGAGGGCCTAATTTGGGGACGCAGTATTTT.

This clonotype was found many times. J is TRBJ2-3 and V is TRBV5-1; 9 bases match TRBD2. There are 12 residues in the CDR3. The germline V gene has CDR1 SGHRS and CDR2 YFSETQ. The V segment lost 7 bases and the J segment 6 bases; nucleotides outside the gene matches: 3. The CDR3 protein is CASAGGLDTQYF. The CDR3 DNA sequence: TGCGCCAGCGCGGGGGGGTTGGATACGCAGTATTTT.

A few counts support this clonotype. The CDR3 DNA reads as TGTGCCAGCAGCTCCAAGAGGGGCGGGGGGAGCACAGATACGCAGTATTTT. It translates to CASSSKRGGGSTDTQYF. The V call is TRBV7-6, the J call TRBJ2-3; 8 nucleotides line up with TRBD2. V lost 4 bases, J lost 0 bases, and 9 bases stayed unmatched. The CDR3 sequence is 17 residues long. Germline loops: CDR1 SGHVS, CDR2 FNYEAQ.

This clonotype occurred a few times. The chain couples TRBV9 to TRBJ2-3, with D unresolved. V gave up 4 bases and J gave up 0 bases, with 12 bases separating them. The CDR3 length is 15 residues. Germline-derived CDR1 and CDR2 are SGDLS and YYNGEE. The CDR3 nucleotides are TGTGCCAGCAGCCCCTCCGGTACCAGCACAGATACGCAGTATTTT. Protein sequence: CASSPSGTSTDTQYF.

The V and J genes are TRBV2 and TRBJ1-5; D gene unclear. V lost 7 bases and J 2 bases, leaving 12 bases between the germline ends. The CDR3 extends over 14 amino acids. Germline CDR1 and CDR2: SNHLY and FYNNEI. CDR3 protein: CASMIEGRNQPQHF. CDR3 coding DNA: TGTGCCAGCATGATTGAGGGTCGCAATCAGCCCCAGCATTTT.

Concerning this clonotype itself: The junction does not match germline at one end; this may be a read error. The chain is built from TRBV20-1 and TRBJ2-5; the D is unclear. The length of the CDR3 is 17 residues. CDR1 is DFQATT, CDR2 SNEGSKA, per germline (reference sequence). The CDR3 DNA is TGCAGTGCTAGTCAGTTAAAAGGTGGTGCAATCCAAGAGACCAAGTACTTC. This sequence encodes CSASQLKGGAIQETKYF.

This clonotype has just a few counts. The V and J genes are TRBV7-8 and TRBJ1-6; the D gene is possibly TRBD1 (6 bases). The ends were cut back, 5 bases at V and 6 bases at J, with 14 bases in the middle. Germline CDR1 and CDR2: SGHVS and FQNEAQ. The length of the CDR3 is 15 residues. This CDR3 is CASSQAQGSNSPLHF. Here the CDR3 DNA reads TGTGCCAGCAGCCAAGCACAGGGAAGTAATTCACCCCTCCACTTT. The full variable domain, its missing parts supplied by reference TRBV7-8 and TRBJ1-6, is GAGVSQSPRYKVAKRGQDVALRCDPISGHVSLFWYQQALGQGPEFLTYFQNEAQLDKSGLPSDRFFAERPEGSVSTLKIQRTQQEDSAVYLCASSQAQGSNSPLHFGNGTRLTVT.

CDR3 loop: CASSPGPLTTDTQYF. The CDR3 DNA is TGTGCCAGCAGCCCTGGACCCCTCACGACAGATACGCAGTATTTT. The V and J genes are TRBV5-5 and TRBJ2-3; D uncertain. V gave up 4 bases and J gave up 3 bases, with 15 bases separating them. The CDR3 covers 15 residues. Germline values: CDR1 SGHKS, CDR2 YYEKEE (reference sequence).

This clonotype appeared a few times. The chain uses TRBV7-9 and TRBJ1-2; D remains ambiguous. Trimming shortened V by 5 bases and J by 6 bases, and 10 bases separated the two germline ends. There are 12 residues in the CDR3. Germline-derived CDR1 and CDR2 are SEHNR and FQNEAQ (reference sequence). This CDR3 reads CASSLGSDGYTF. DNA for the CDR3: TGTGCCAGCAGCCTAGGGTCCGATGGCTACACCTTC.

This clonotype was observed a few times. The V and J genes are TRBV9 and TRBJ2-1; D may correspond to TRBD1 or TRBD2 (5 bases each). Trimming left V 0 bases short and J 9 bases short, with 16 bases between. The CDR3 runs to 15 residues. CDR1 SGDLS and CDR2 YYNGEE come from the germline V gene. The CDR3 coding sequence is TGTGCCAGCAGCGTAGACTGGGGGTTCGGCGCTGAGCAGTTCTTC. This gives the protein CASSVDWGFGAEQFF.

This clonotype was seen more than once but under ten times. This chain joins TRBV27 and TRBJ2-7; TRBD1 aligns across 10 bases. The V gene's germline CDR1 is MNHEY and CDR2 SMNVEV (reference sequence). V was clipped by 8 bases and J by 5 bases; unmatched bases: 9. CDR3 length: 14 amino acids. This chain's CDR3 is CASSWGQGINEQYF. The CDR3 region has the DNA TGTGCCAGCTCCTGGGGACAGGGGATCAACGAGCAGTACTTC.

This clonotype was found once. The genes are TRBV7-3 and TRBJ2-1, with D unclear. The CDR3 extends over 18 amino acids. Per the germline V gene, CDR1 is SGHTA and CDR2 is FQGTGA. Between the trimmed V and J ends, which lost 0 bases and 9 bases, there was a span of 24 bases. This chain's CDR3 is CASSLTPSGYRTSGEQFF. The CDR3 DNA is TGTGCCAGCAGCTTAACCCCCTCGGGCTACCGAACCTCCGGTGAGCAGTTCTTC.

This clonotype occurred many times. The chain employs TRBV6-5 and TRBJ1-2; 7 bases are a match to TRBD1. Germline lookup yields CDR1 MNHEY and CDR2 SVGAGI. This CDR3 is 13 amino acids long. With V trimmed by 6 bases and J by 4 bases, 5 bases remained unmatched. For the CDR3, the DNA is TGTGCCAGCAGACAAAGGGACAGCTATGGCTACACCTTC. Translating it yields CASRQRDSYGYTF.

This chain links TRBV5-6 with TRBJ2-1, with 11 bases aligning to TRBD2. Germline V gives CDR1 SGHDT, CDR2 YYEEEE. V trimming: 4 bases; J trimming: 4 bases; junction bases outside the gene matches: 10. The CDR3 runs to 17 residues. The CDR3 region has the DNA TGTGCCAGCAGCCCCGGGACTAGCGGCCGCCGGTACAATGAGCAGTTCTTC. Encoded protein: CASSPGTSGRRYNEQFF. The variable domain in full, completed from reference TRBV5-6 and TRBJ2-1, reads DAGVTQSPTHLIKTRGQQVTLRCSPKSGHDTVSWYQQALGQGPQFIFQYYEEEERQRGNFPDRFSGHQFPNYSSELNVNALLLGDSALYLCASSPGTSGRRYNEQFFGPGTRLTVL.

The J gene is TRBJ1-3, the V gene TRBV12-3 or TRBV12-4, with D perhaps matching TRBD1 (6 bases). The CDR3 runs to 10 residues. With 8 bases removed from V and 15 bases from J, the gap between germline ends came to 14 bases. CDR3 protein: CASDRDTQYF. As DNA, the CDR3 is TGTGCCAGCGACCGGGACACCCAATATTTT.

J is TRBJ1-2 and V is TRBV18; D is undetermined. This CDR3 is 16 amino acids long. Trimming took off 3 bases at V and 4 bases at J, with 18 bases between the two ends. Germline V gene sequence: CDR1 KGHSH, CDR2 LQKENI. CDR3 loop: CASSPTPIGSVYGYTF. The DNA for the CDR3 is TGTGCCAGCTCACCGACGCCCATCGGATCCGTCTATGGCTACACCTTC. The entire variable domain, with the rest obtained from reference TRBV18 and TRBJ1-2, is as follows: NAGVMQNPRHLVRRRGQEARLRCSPMKGHSHVYWYRQLPEEGLKFMVYLQKENIIDESGMPKERFSAEFPKEGPSILRIQQVVRGDSAAYFCASSPTPIGSVYGYTFGSGTRLTVV.

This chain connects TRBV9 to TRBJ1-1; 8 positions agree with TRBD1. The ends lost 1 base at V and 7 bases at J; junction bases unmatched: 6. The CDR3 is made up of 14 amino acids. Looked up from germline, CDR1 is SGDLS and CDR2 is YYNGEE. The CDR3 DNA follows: TGTGCCAGCAGCGTAATGACAGGGGCGAATGAAGCTTTCTTT. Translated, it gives CASSVMTGANEAFF.

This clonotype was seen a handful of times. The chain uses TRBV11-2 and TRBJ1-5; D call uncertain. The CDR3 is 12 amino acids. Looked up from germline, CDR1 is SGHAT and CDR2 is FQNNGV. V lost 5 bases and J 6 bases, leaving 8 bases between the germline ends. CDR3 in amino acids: CASSARGQPQHF. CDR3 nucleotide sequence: TGTGCCAGCAGCGCTCGGGGTCAGCCCCAGCATTTT.

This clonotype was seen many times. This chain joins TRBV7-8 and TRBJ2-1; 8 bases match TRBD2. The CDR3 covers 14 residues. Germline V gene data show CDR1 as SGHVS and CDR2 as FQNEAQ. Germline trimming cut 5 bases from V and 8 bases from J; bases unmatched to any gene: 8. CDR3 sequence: CASSHGLANDEQFF. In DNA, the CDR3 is TGTGCCAGCAGCCACGGACTAGCAAATGATGAGCAGTTCTTC.

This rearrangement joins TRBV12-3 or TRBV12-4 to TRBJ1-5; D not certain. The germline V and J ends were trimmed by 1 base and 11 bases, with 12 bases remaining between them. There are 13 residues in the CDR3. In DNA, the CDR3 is TGTGCCAGCAGTTTAGGGGAAGACATGACCCAGCATTTT. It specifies CASSLGEDMTQHF.